Sequencing of this T cell receptor beta chain was carried out in a study of T cell changes during pregnancy in multiple sclerosis. Germline values: CDR1 SEHNR, CDR2 FQNEAQ (reference sequence). This CDR3 is built from 17 residues. V dropped 3 bases and J dropped 0 bases, with 12 bases sitting between them. Only in-frame clones appear in the TCRdb table, and some are missing; sequencing was by immunoSEQ multiplex PCR. The data contain about 59,000 clones, 93% of them singletons. The receptor comes from a female donor with multiple sclerosis, enrolled in a pregnancy study. The sample here was CD4+ T cells from peripheral blood mononuclear cells, taken before pregnancy. The rearrangement joins TRBV7-9 to TRBJ2-6, with D possibly being TRBD1 (5 bases). CDR3 nucleotide sequence: TGTGCCAGCAGCTTCCATAGGGGTGACTCTGGGGCCAACGTCCTGACTTTC. It codes for CASSFHRGDSGANVLTF.